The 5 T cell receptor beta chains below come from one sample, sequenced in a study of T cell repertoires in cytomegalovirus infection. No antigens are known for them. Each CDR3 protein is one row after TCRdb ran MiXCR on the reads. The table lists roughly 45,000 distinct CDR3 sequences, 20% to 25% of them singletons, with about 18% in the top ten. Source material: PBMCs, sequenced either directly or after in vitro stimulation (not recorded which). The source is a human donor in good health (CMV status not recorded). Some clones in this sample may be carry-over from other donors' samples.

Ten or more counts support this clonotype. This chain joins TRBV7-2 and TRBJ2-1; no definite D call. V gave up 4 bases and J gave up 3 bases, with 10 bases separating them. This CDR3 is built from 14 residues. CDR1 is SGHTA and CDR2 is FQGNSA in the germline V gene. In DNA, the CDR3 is TGTGCCAGCAGCTCGTTATCGCGCTACAATGAGCAGTTCTTC. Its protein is CASSSLSRYNEQFF.

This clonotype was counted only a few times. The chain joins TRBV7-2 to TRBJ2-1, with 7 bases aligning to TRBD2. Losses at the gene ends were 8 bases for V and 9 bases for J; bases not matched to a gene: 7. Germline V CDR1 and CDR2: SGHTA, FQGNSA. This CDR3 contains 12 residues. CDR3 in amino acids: CASGRVAFEQFF. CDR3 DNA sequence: TGTGCCAGCGGGAGGGTAGCTTTTGAGCAGTTCTTC.

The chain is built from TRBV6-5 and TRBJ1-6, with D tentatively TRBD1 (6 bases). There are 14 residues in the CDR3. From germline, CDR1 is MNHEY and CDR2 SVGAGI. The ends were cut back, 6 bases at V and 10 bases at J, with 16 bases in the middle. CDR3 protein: CASRPQGPRSPLHF. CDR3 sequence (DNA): TGTGCCAGCAGACCTCAGGGGCCGAGGTCACCCCTCCACTTT.

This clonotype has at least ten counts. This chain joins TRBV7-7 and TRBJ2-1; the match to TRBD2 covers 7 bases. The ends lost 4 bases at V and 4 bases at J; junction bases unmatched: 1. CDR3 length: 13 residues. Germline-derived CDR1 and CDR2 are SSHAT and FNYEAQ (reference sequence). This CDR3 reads CASSWTRYNEQFF. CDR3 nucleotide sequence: TGTGCCAGCAGCTGGACTAGATACAATGAGCAGTTCTTC.

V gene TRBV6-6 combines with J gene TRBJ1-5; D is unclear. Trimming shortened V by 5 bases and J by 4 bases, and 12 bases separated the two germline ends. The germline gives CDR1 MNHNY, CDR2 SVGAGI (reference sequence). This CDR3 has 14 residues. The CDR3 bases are TGTGCCAGCAGTACCGAGGGCGTTAATCAGCCCCAGCATTTT. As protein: CASSTEGVNQPQHF.